The 13 T cell receptor beta chains given below trace back to one sample, sequenced in a study of T cell responses to AZD1222 COVID-19 vaccine. This table comes from immunoSEQ multiplex PCR, and its TCRdb copy is limited to in-frame clones, with some not included. The sample holds roughly 80,000 clones, just over 90% seen once. Sequenced here: peripheral blood, sampled on day 0 of AZD1222 vaccination. These receptor sequences come from an adult in good health.

V and J are TRBV7-9 and TRBJ2-2, with a possible D match to TRBD2 (5 bases). There are 15 residues in the CDR3. The germline gives CDR1 SEHNR, CDR2 FQNEAQ (reference sequence). V was clipped by 5 bases and J by 6 bases, with 16 bases between them. The DNA for the CDR3 is TGTGCCAGCAGCCCCGCAGCGGAGCTCGCCGGGGAGCTGTTTTTT. Protein product: CASSPAAELAGELFF. The full variable domain, with the rest looked up from reference TRBV7-9 and TRBJ2-2, is DTGVSQNPRHKITKRGQNVTFRCDPISEHNRLYWYRQTLGQGPEFLTYFQNEAQLEKSRLLSDRFSAERPKGSFSTLEIQRTEQGDSAMYLCASSPAAELAGELFFGEGSRLTVL.

The genes are TRBV9 and TRBJ2-5; no reliable D call. Germline CDR1 and CDR2: SGDLS and YYNGEE. This CDR3 spans 14 amino acids. Trimming stripped 1 base from V and 3 bases from J, with 10 bases between. CDR3 DNA: TGTGCCAGCAGCGTACTCCCAGGAAAAGAGACCCAGTACTTC. Translated: CASSVLPGKETQYF.

CDR3 bases: TGTGCCAGCAGCTCGAAGGACAGGGCCACCTACGAGCAGTACTTC. Protein product: CASSSKDRATYEQYF. V usage is TRBV5-4 and J usage is TRBJ2-7, with 8 bases that match TRBD1. Germline assignment: CDR1 SGHNT and CDR2 YYREEE (reference sequence). CDR3 length: 15 residues. V shed 3 bases, J shed 2 bases, and the junction held 7 bases outside the gene matches. Combining the CDR3 with reference TRBV5-4 and TRBJ2-7 gives the whole variable domain ETGVTQSPTHLIKTRGQQVTLRCSSQSGHNTVSWYQQALGQGPQFIFQYYREEENGRGNFPPRFSGLQFPNYSSELNVNALELDDSALYLCASSSKDRATYEQYFGPGTRLTVT.

This chain links TRBV28 with TRBJ2-4; TRBD2 is a possible D gene (6 bases). CDR1 and CDR2 from the germline V gene are MDHEN and SYDVKM. Trimming stripped 5 bases from V and 6 bases from J, with 17 bases between. The CDR3 is 15 residues long. CDR3 DNA sequence: TGTGCCAGCAGTCTTGGCGGGGTTTTAGGAAACATTCAGTACTTC. Residues: CASSLGGVLGNIQYF.

J is TRBJ1-1 and V is TRBV19, with D perhaps matching TRBD1 (6 bases). The CDR3 runs 14 residues. Germline values: CDR1 LNHDA, CDR2 SQIVND (reference sequence). The germline V and J ends were trimmed by 6 bases and 6 bases, with 17 bases remaining between them. CDR3 residues: CASSNRVAVAEAFF. DNA for the CDR3: TGTGCCAGTAGCAACAGGGTAGCTGTCGCTGAAGCTTTCTTT.

This sequence joins TRBV7-9 and TRBJ2-4; D is undetermined. Germline V gives CDR1 SEHNR, CDR2 FQNEAQ (reference sequence). The V end was cut by 2 bases, the J end by 10 bases, with 18 bases between. This CDR3 contains 15 residues. The CDR3 here is CASSLSKYSPRIQYF. The CDR3 DNA follows: TGTGCCAGCAGCTTAAGCAAATACTCTCCAAGAATTCAGTACTTC.

The chain couples TRBV10-3 to TRBJ2-7, with D hard to call. Germline CDR1 is ENHRY and CDR2 is SYGVKD. The germline V and J ends were trimmed by 1 base and 6 bases, with 7 bases remaining between them. This CDR3 has 12 amino acids. The CDR3 region is CAISEFLLEQYF. Here the CDR3 DNA reads TGTGCCATCAGTGAGTTTTTACTCGAGCAGTACTTC.

The CDR3 reads CATSRDWGSNQPQHF. The CDR3 DNA reads as TGTGCCACCAGCAGAGATTGGGGGAGCAATCAGCCCCAGCATTTT. The chain recombines TRBV15 with TRBJ1-5; D may be TRBD1 (5 bases). CDR1 and CDR2 from the germline V gene are LNHNV and YYDKDF (reference sequence). V dropped 0 bases and J dropped 1 base, with 7 bases sitting between them. The length of the CDR3 is 15 residues.

V is TRBV4-1 and J is TRBJ2-2; either TRBD1 or TRBD2 may supply D (5 bases each). CDR3 size: 15 residues. V dropped 0 bases and J dropped 5 bases, with 10 bases sitting between them. Germline loops: CDR1 MGHRA, CDR2 YSYEKL. The CDR3 sequence: CASSQDWGKTGELFF. For the CDR3, the DNA is TGCGCCAGCAGCCAAGATTGGGGGAAAACCGGGGAGCTGTTTTTT.

This clone was seen a single time. The J gene is TRBJ1-1, the V gene TRBV6-5; D is perhaps TRBD1 (5 bases). Germline-derived CDR1 and CDR2 are MNHEY and SVGAGI. This CDR3 spans 12 amino acids. The V end was cut by 6 bases, the J end by 7 bases, with 12 bases between. The CDR3 nucleotides read TGTGCCAGCAGGGGGCCGGGAAATGAAGCTTTCTTT. The encoded protein is CASRGPGNEAFF.

This rearrangement joins TRBV6-5 to TRBJ2-5; 8 bases fit TRBD2. Germline trimming cut 10 bases from V and 2 bases from J; bases unmatched to any gene: 6. Germline V gene lookup returns CDR1 MNHEY and CDR2 SVGAGI. This CDR3 has 13 amino acids. The DNA of the CDR3 is TGTGCCACCGGGACTAGAGATCAAGAGACCCAGTACTTC. It translates to CATGTRDQETQYF.

The chain joins TRBV1 to TRBJ2-1. TRBV1 is designated a pseudogene. There are 13 residues in the CDR3. The CDR3 DNA follows: TGCACCAGCAGCCAAGATCGTGGCAATGAGCAGTTCTTC. Amino acid sequence: CTSSQDRGNEQFF.

This chain joins TRBV5-4 and TRBJ2-7; D perhaps matches TRBD2 (5 bases). V dropped 0 bases and J dropped 0 bases, with 10 bases sitting between them. Germline-derived CDR1 and CDR2 are SGHNT and YYREEE (reference sequence). This CDR3 is 15 amino acids long. The CDR3 nucleotides read TGTGCCAGCAGCTTGGAAGGCGGGTTCTCCTACGAGCAGTACTTC. The encoded protein is CASSLEGGFSYEQYF.